Below are 13 T cell receptor beta chains sequenced from a single sample in a study of regulatory T cells in long-lasting Graves disease. This sample's time point: newly diagnosed GD, antithyroid drugs for less than 3 months. RNA extracted from PBMCs served as the sequencing template. Through Arm-PCR of CDR3 regions and iRepertoire HTBI primers, TCR beta libraries were built. Via MiXCR, TCRdb re-called the multiplex PCR reads, giving one row per CDR3 protein. Of 450,000 to 500,000 distinct CDR3 sequences in the sample, 16% were seen once. These same records also appear under a second study, on T cells in Graves' hyperthyroidism and ophthalmopathy.

The sequencing here drew on peripheral blood mononuclear cells (PBMCs), taken at new diagnosis, from a patient treated with antithyroid drugs. These receptor sequences come from a man aged 35 to 55 with Graves disease.

The chain uses TRBV9 and TRBJ2-7; 10 bases line up with TRBD1. Per germline, CDR1 SGDLS and CDR2 YYNGEE. The trim removed 5 bases at V and 6 bases at J, leaving 11 bases unmatched. The CDR3 loop spans 15 amino acids. Here the CDR3 DNA reads TGTGCCAGCAGTGTGACAGGGGGCCCGATTAGCGAGCAGTACTTC. Residues: CASSVTGGPISEQYF.

In its sample, this clonotype was seen many times. One junction end disagrees with the germline gene, perhaps due to a read error. V usage is TRBV5-1 and J usage is TRBJ2-5; TRBD1 matches at 7 bases. CDR1 is SGHRS, CDR2 YFSETQ, per germline. The CDR3 has 13 residues. For the CDR3, the DNA is TGTGCCAGCTCTCGACAGGGTGGGGAGACCCAGTACTTC. It is translated as CASSRQGGETQYF.

The table lists this clonotype with many counts. J is TRBJ2-1 and V is TRBV11-2; D unresolved. Between the trimmed V and J ends, which lost 5 bases and 0 bases, there was a span of 8 bases. The germline CDR1 and CDR2 sequences are SGHAT and FQNNGV. The CDR3 totals 14 residues. The CDR3 DNA reads as TGTGCCAGCAGCGCGGCCAGCTCCTACAATGAGCAGTTCTTC. Translation gives CASSAASSYNEQFF.

The chain has TRBV4-1 and TRBJ2-1; D is possibly TRBD1 or TRBD2 (5 bases each). There are 13 residues in the CDR3. V shed 1 base and J shed 5 bases, with 6 bases lying between them. Per germline, CDR1 MGHRA and CDR2 YSYEKL. CDR3 nucleotide sequence: TGCGCCAGCAGCCAAGGGGGGAACAATGAGCAGTTCTTC. It encodes CASSQGGNNEQFF.

This clonotype is a singleton in its sample. Mismatch with germline at one junction end may stem from a read error. V gene TRBV5-1 combines with J gene TRBJ1-2; no reliable D call. This CDR3 is built from 15 residues. The germline CDR1 and CDR2 sequences are SGHRS and YFSETQ. This CDR3 is CASSLEGTGIYSYTF. CDR3 sequence (DNA): TGCGCCAGCAGCTTGGAGGGTACTGGTATCTATAGCTACACCTTC. Looking up the rest from reference TRBV5-1 and TRBJ1-2 gives the full variable domain: KAGVTQTPRYLIKTRGQQVTLSCSPISGHRSVSWYQQTPGQGLQFLFEYFSETQRNKGNFPGRFSGRQFSNSRSEMNVSTLELGDSALYLCASSLEGTGIYSYTFGSGTRLTVV.

Only a few counts were recorded for this clonotype. The chain couples TRBV30 to TRBJ2-7; 9 bases match TRBD1. V lost 0 bases and J lost 3; bases outside the gene matches: 12. There are 17 residues in the CDR3. CDR1 and CDR2 from the germline V gene are GTSNPN and SVGIG (reference sequence). The CDR3 loop reads CAWSVPWTGEKGYEQYF. CDR3 nucleotide sequence: TGTGCCTGGAGTGTACCTTGGACAGGGGAAAAGGGCTACGAGCAGTACTTC.

This clonotype was observed many times. This chain joins TRBV28 and TRBJ1-1, with TRBD1 as a possible D gene (5 bases). V was trimmed by 2 bases and J by 9 bases, leaving 7 bases between them. The germline V gene encodes CDR1 MDHEN and CDR2 SYDVKM. The CDR3 consists of 11 residues. The CDR3 DNA is TGTGCCAGCAGTTTAGAGGGGAAAGCTTTCTTT. Its translation is CASSLEGKAFF. Full variable domain (missing parts from reference TRBV28 and TRBJ1-1): DVKVTQSSRYLVKRTGEKVFLECVQDMDHENMFWYRQDPGLGLRLIYFSYDVKMKEKGDIPEGYSVSREKKERFSLILESASTNQTSMYLCASSLEGKAFFGQGTRLTVV.

This clonotype was seen ten or more times. V usage is TRBV18 and J usage is TRBJ1-1; D is perhaps TRBD1 (5 bases). V lost 3 bases, J lost 1 base, and 12 bases lay in between. The CDR3 contains 15 residues. CDR1 is KGHSH, CDR2 LQKENI, per germline. The chain's CDR3 is CASSPAGGRNTEAFF. CDR3 in DNA: TGTGCCAGCTCACCTGCGGGGGGTAGGAACACTGAAGCTTTCTTT.

For this clonotype: Being one base from a much bigger clone, this may be a read error. CDR3 nucleotides: TGTGCCTGGAGGAGCCTAGCTACCTACGAGCATTACTTC. Translating gives CAWRSLATYEHYF. This chain uses TRBV30 with TRBJ2-7; perhaps TRBD2 as D (5 bases). The CDR3 consists of 13 residues. Germline CDR1 is GTSNPN and CDR2 is SVGIG (reference sequence).

This clonotype was recorded at least ten times. V gene TRBV12-3 or TRBV12-4 combines with J gene TRBJ1-1; 7 nucleotides match TRBD1. The CDR3 sequence is 14 residues long. The V segment lost 2 bases and the J segment 1 base; nucleotides outside the gene matches: 1. CDR3 bases: TGTGCCAGCAGTTTAAAGGGGGCGAACACTGAAGCTTTCTTT. Protein sequence: CASSLKGANTEAFF.

There are a few counts of this clonotype. The chain carries TRBV5-4 and TRBJ2-1; TRBD2 might be the D (6 bases). V was shortened by 0 bases and J by 0 bases, with 10 bases between the two germline ends. The V gene's germline CDR1 is SGHNT and CDR2 YYREEE (reference sequence). This CDR3 comprises 16 residues. The CDR3 DNA is TGTGCCAGCAGCTTGGGGGGGGACCTCTCCTACAATGAGCAGTTCTTC. It yields the protein CASSLGGDLSYNEQFF.

For this clonotype: Since a much larger clone is just one base distant, this may be a read error. The chain employs TRBV5-1 and TRBJ2-2; the match to TRBD2 covers 9 bases. From germline, CDR1 is SGHRS and CDR2 YFSETQ. CDR3 length: 14 amino acids. CDR3 in amino acids: CASSRSGRDGELVF. The CDR3 DNA follows: TGCGCCAGCAGCCGTAGCGGGAGAGACGGGGAGCTGGTTTTT.

A few counts support this clonotype. The J gene is TRBJ2-7, the V gene TRBV7-9; D call uncertain. This CDR3 contains 14 residues. The V gene's germline CDR1 is SEHNR and CDR2 FQNEAQ (reference sequence). V was shortened by 0 bases and J by 0 bases, with 6 bases between the two germline ends. The CDR3 coding sequence is TGTGCCAGCAGCTTAGCCCAAATCTCCTACGAGCAGTACTTC. Translating it yields CASSLAQISYEQYF.